The clone carrying this T cell receptor beta chain has only a few counts. What it binds is not known. This record comes from a study of T cells in Graves' hyperthyroidism and ophthalmopathy. The overall study: Peripheral blood was taken when the disease was first diagnosed, before any treatment began. Study-wide points: Researchers found most expanded thyroid clonotypes above 0.001 in blood as well. Stable hyperthyroidism and ophthalmopathy were separated using 13 V-J signatures.

RNA transcripts yielded amplified TCR beta CDR3 regions. Using the HTBI primer set, a first-round RT-PCR was run on the TCR CDR3. MiXCR, applied by TCRdb to the multiplex PCR reads, yields one record per CDR3 protein. The table has roughly 350,000 distinct CDR3 sequences, approximately 15% seen once; the top ten hold around 23%. Fresh 10 ml peripheral blood yielded PBMCs. This clonotype was obtained from a woman in her 30s with Graves' hyperthyroidism. Sequenced sample: blood.

The CDR3: CASSQEMEGAAQPQHF. CDR3 DNA: TGCGCCAGCAGCCAAGAGATGGAGGGAGCGGCTCAGCCCCAGCATTTT. The genes are TRBV4-1 and TRBJ1-5; D remains unclear. V lost 0 bases, J lost 6 bases, and 15 bases lay in between. Germline values: CDR1 MGHRA, CDR2 YSYEKL. This CDR3 is built from 16 residues.